The entry below describes one T cell receptor (beta chain). The data were produced by immunoSEQ multiplex PCR, yet TCRdb's version contains in-frame clones alone and is incomplete. In the table there are under 95,000 clones, over 75% of which are singletons. This CDR3 contains 15 residues. Germline V gene sequence: CDR1 SGHTS, CDR2 YDEGEE. V was pared by 3 bases and J by 2 bases, with 7 bases of the junction left unmatched. This entry is derived from a study of identifying expanded T cells in peripheral blood. Material: blood. The sequence derives from a person aged 18-70 years in good health. The chain has TRBV5-8 and TRBJ2-7, with 8 bases that match TRBD2. CDR3 DNA: TGTGCCAGCAGCTCGGCGGGACTAGTAACCTACGAGCAGTACTTC. Amino acid sequence: CASSSAGLVTYEQYF.